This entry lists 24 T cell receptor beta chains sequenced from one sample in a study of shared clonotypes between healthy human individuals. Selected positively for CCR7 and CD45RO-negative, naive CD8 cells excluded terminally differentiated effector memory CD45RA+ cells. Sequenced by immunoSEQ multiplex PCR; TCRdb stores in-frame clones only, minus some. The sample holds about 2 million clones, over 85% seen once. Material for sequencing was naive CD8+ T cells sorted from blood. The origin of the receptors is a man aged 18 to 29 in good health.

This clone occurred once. In DNA form, the CDR3 reads TGTGCCAGCAGCCCTCTTCAGGGGGCGGGTCAGCCCCAGCATTTT. It specifies CASSPLQGAGQPQHF. V is TRBV7-9 and J is TRBJ1-5; the match to TRBD1 covers 8 bases. This CDR3 contains 15 residues. Germline loops: CDR1 SEHNR, CDR2 FQNEAQ (reference sequence). After removal of 5 bases from V and 6 bases from J, the junction contained 9 bases not matched to a gene.

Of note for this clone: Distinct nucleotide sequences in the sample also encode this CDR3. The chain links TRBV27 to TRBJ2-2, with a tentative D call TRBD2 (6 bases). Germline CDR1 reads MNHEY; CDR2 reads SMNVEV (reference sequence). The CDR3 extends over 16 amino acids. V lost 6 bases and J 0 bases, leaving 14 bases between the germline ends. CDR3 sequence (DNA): TGTGCCAGCAGCTTGAGGGGCGGGGCGAACACCGGGGAGCTGTTTTTT. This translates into CASSLRGGANTGELFF.

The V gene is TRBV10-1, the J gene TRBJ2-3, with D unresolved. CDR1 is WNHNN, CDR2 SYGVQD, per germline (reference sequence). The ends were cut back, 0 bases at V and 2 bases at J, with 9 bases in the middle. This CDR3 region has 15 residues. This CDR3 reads CASSESDLITDTQYF. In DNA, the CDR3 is TGCGCCAGCAGTGAGTCGGATCTAATCACAGATACGCAGTATTTT.

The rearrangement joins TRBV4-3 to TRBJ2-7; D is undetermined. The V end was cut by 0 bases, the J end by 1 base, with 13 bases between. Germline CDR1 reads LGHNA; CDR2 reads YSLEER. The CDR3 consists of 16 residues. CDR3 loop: CASSQDLGTESYEQYF. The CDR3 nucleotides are TGCGCCAGCAGCCAAGATCTCGGCACGGAGTCCTACGAGCAGTACTTC.

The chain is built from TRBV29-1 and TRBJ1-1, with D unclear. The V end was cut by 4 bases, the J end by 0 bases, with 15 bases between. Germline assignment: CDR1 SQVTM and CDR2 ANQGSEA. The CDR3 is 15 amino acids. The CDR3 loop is CSVVLVESMNTEAFF. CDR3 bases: TGCAGCGTTGTGTTGGTCGAGAGCATGAACACTGAAGCTTTCTTT.

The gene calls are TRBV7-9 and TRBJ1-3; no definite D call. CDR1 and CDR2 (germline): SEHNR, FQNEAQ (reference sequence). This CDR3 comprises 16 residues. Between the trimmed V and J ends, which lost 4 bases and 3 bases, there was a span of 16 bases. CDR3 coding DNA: TGTGCCAGCAGCTCCATTATTGGCCCCTTTGGAAACACCATATATTTT. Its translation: CASSSIIGPFGNTIYF.

For the CDR3, the DNA is TGCGCCAGCAGCTTGCAGGGACAGCTCCAAGAGACCCAGTACTTC. Translating it yields CASSLQGQLQETQYF. V gene TRBV5-1 combines with J gene TRBJ2-5; 7 bases map to TRBD1. This CDR3 has 15 residues. Losses at the gene ends were 1 base for V and 1 base for J; bases not matched to a gene: 4. Germline V CDR1 and CDR2: SGHRS, YFSETQ.

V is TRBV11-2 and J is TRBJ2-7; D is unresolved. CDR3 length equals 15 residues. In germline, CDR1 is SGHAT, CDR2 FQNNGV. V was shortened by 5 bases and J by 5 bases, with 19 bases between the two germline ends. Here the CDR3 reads CASSPPTNWPDEQYF. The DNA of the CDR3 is TGTGCCAGCAGCCCCCCCACCAACTGGCCTGACGAGCAGTACTTC. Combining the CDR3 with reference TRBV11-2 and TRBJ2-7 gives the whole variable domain EAGVAQSPRYKIIEKRQSVAFWCNPISGHATLYWYQQILGQGPKLLIQFQNNGVVDDSQLPKDRFSAERLKGVDSTLKIQPAKLEDSAVYLCASSPPTNWPDEQYFGPGTRLTVT.

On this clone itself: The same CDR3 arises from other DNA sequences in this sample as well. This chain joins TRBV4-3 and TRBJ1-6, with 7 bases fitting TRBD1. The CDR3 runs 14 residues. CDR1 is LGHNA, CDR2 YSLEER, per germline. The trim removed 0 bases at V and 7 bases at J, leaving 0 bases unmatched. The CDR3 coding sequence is TGCGCCAGCAGCCAAGAGACAGGGAATTCACCCCTCCACTTT. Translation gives CASSQETGNSPLHF.

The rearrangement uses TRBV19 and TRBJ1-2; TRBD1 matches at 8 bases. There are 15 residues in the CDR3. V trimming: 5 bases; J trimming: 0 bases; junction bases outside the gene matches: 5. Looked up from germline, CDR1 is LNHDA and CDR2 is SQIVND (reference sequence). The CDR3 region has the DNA TGTGCCAGTAGTCAGGGACAGGACGCTAACTATGGCTACACCTTC. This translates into CASSQGQDANYGYTF.

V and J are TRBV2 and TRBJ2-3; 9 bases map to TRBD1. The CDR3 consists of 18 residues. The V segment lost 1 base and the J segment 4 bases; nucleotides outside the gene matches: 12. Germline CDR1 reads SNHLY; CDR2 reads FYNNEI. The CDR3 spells CASSEGGLGQGDPDTQYF. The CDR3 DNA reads TGTGCCAGCAGTGAAGGGGGCCTGGGACAGGGAGACCCAGATACGCAGTATTTT.

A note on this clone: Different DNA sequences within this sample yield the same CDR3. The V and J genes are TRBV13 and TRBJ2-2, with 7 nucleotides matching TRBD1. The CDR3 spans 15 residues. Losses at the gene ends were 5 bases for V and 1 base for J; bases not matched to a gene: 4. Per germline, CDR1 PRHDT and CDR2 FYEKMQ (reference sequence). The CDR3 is CASSPGTENTGELFF. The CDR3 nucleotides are TGTGCCAGCAGCCCCGGGACAGAGAACACCGGGGAGCTGTTTTTT.

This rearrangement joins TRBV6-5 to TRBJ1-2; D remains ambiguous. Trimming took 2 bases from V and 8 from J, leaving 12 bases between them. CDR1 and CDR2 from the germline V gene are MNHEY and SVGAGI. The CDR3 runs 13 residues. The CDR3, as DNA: TGTGCCAGCAGTTACCGGCCAGACGGAGGCTACACCTTC. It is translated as CASSYRPDGGYTF.

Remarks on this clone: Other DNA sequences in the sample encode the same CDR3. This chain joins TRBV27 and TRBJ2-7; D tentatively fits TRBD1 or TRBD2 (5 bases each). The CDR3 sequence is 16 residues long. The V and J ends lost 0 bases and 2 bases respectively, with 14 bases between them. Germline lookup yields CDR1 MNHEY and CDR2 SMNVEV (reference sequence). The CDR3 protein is CASSLSPGTGTYEQYF. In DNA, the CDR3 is TGTGCCAGCAGTTTATCCCCCGGGACGGGCACCTACGAGCAGTACTTC.

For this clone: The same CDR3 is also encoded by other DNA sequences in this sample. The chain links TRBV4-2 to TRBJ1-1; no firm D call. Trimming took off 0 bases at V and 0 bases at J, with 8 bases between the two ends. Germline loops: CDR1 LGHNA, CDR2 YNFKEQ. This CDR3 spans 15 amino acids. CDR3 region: CASSQERALNTEAFF. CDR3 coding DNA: TGTGCCAGCAGCCAAGAGCGGGCGCTGAACACTGAAGCTTTCTTT.

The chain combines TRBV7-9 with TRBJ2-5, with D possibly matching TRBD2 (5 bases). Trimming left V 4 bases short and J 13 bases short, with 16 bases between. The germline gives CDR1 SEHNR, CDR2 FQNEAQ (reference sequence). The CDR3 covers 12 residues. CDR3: CASSSSLAAGYF. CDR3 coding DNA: TGTGCCAGCAGCTCCAGTTTGGCGGCGGGGTACTTC.

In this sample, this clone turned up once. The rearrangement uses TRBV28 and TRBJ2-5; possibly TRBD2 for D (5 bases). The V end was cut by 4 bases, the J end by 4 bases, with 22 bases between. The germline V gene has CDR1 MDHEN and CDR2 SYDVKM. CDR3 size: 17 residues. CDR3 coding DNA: TGTGCCAGCAGTTCCACCCGGGGAGCGGCTCCCCGAGAGACCCAGTACTTC. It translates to CASSSTRGAAPRETQYF. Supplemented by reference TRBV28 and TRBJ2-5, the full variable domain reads DVKVTQSSRYLVKRTGEKVFLECVQDMDHENMFWYRQDPGLGLRLIYFSYDVKMKEKGDIPEGYSVSREKKERFSLILESASTNQTSMYLCASSSTRGAAPRETQYFGPGTRLLVL.

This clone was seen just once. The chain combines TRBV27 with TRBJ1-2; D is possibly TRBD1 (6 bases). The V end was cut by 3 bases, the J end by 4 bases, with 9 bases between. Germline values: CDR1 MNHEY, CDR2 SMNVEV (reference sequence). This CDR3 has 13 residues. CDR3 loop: CASSFPTGYGYTF. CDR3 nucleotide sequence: TGTGCCAGCAGTTTTCCGACAGGCTATGGCTACACCTTC.

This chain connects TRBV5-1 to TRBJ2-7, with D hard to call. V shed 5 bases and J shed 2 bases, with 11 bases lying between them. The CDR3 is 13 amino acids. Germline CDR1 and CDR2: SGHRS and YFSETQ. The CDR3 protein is CASRISPTYEQYF. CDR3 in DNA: TGCGCCAGCAGGATCAGCCCCACCTACGAGCAGTACTTC. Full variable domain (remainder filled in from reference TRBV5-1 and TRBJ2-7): KAGVTQTPRYLIKTRGQQVTLSCSPISGHRSVSWYQQTPGQGLQFLFEYFSETQRNKGNFPGRFSGRQFSNSRSEMNVSTLELGDSALYLCASRISPTYEQYFGPGTRLTVT.

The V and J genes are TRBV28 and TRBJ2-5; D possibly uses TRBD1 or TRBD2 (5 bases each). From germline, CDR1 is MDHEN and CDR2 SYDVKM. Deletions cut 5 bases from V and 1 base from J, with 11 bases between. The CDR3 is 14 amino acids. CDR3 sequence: CASSPRGPQETQYF. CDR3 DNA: TGTGCCAGCAGTCCACGGGGACCCCAAGAGACCCAGTACTTC.

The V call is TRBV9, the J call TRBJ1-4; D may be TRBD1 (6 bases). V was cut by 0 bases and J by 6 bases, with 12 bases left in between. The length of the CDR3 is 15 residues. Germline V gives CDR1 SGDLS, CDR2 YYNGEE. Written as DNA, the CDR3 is TGTGCCAGCAGCGTAGGGTGGGGGGCAGATGAAAAACTGTTTTTT. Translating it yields CASSVGWGADEKLFF.

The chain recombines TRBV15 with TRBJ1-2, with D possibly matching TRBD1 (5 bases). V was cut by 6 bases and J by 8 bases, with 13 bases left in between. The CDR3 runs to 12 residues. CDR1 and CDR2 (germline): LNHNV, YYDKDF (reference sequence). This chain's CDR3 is CATSNDGGGYTF. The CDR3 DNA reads TGTGCCACCAGTAACGACGGGGGAGGCTACACCTTC.

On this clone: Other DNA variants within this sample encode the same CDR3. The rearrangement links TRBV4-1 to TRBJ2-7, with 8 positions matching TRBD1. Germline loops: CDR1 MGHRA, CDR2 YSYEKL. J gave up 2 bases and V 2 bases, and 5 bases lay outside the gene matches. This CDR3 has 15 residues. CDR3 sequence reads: CASSQTGTGTYEQYF. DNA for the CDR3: TGCGCCAGCAGCCAAACCGGGACAGGCACCTACGAGCAGTACTTC.

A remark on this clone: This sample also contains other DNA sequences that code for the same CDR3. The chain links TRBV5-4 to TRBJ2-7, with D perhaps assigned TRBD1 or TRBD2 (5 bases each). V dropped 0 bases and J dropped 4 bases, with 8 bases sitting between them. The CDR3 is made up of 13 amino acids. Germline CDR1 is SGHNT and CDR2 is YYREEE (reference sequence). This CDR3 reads CASSLGGGYEQYF. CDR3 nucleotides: TGTGCCAGCAGCTTGGGTGGGGGATACGAGCAGTACTTC.